The sequence of this T cell receptor beta chain was determined in a study of T-cell memory formation after mild COVID-19. About the study: Largely donor-specific TCR clusters were found. Notes on the study in general: Clones that got smaller from day 15 to 85 had even CD4/CD8, while clones growing later tipped toward CD4+. Pre-infection memory contained some responding clones, which suggested that cross-reactive memory had joined.

With constant-segment primers, 5'RACE yielded cDNA libraries of TCR alpha and TCR beta that carried sample barcodes and UMIs. TCRdb reprocessed the 5' RACE reads via MiXCR and lists one record per CDR3 protein. The sample records 410,000 or so distinct CDR3 sequences, under 25% being singletons. With regard to this clonotype: Its target is not known.

The specimen sequenced was PBMCs or a T cell subset sorted from them (not recorded which). This receptor was obtained from an adult woman who had mild COVID-19 (a few samples of this study predate the infection). Cell type and time point are not known.

The CDR3 DNA is TGCGCCAGCAGCCAACGGTGGACAGGGACGGCCCCTCGGGAGACCCAGTACTTC. Translating it yields CASSQRWTGTAPRETQYF. This chain connects TRBV4-3 to TRBJ2-5; 8 nucleotides agree with TRBD1. Trimming removed 2 bases from V and 5 bases from J; junction bases left unmatched: 16. The V gene's germline CDR1 is LGHNA and CDR2 YSLEER. There are 18 residues in the CDR3.